This T cell receptor (beta chain) was identified in a study of blood T cell repertoires in COVID-19. About the research overall: Sites in the United States, Italy and Spain provided acute and convalescent COVID-19 samples. Nucleic acid was either cDNA or gDNA, and it came from T cells, B-cell-depleted T cells, or PBMCs.

Original data processing: By means of reference gene primer amplification, nucleated cell counts were estimated. Clones were sequenced by immunoSEQ multiplex PCR, and TCRdb holds only the in-frame ones, with some missing. V and J calls plus clone size are reproduced from that table; the DNA served to infer D and trimming. The sample has about 25,000 clones, 88% seen once; the top ten hold 20% to 25%. The ends were cut back, 2 bases at V and 0 bases at J, with 5 bases in the middle. Germline V lookup: CDR1 SGHRS, CDR2 YFSETQ. The CDR3 is made up of 13 amino acids. The TCR was taken from a man between 65 and 85 years old in a cohort sampled during active COVID-19. The V and J genes are TRBV5-1 and TRBJ1-2; no definite D call. Sequences were obtained from peripheral blood. The CDR3 nucleotides are TGCGCCAGCAGCTTAGAGGCTAACTATGGCTACACCTTC. Protein sequence: CASSLEANYGYTF.